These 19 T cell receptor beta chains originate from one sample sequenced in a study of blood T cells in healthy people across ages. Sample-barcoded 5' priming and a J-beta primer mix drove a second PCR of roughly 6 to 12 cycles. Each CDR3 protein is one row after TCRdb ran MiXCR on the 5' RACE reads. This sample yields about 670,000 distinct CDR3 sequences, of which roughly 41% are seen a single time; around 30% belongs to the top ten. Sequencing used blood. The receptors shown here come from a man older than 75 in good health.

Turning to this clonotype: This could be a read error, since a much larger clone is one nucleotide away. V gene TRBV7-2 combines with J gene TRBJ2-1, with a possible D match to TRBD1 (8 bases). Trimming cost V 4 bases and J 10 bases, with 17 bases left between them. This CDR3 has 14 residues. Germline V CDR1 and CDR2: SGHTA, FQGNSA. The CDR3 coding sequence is TGTGCCAGCAGCTCAACAGGGGGAGGGTACGAGCAGTTCTTC. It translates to CASSSTGGGYEQFF. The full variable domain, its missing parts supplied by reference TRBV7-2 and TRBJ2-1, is GAGVSQSPSNKVTEKGKDVELRCDPISGHTALYWYRQSLGQGLEFLIYFQGNSAPDKSGLPSDRFSAERTGGSVSTLTIQRTQQEDSAVYLCASSSTGGGYEQFFGPGTRLTVL.

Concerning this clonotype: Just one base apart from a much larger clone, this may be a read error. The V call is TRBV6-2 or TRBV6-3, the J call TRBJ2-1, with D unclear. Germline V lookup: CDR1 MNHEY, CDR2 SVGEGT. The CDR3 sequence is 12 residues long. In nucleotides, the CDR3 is TGTGCCAGCAGGTACTCTGGGTACGAGCAGTTCTTC. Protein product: CASRYSGYEQFF.

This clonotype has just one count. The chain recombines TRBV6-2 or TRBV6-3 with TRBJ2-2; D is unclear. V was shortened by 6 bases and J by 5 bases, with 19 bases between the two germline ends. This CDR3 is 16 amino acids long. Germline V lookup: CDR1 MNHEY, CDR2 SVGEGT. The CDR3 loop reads CASSHGSAVKTGELFF. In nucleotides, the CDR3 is TGTGCCAGCAGCCACGGGTCGGCAGTCAAAACCGGGGAGCTGTTTTTT.

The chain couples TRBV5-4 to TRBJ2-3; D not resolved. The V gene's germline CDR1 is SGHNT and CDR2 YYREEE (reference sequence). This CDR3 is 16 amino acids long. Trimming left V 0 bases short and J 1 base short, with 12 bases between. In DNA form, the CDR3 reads TGTGCCAGCAGCTTGGGAGCCGACCACGGCACAGATACGCAGTATTTT. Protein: CASSLGADHGTDTQYF.

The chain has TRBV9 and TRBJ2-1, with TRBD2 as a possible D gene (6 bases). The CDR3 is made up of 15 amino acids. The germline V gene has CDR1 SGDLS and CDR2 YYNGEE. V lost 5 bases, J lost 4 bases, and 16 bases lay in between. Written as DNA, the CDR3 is TGTGCCAGCAGTGGAGGGGCGGGGACTTACAATGAGCAGTTCTTC. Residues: CASSGGAGTYNEQFF.

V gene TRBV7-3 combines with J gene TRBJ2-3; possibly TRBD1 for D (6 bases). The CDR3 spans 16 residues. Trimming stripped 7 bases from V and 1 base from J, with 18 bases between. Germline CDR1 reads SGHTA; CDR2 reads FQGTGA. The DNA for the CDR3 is TGTGCCAGCAACACCTGGGGGCCGCTTGGCACAGATACGCAGTATTTT. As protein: CASNTWGPLGTDTQYF.

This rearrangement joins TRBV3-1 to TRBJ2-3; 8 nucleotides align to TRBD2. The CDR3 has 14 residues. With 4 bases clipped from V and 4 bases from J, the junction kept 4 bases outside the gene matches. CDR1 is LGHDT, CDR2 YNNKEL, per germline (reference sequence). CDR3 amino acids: CASSRGLVSDTQYF. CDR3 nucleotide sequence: TGTGCCAGCAGCCGGGGACTAGTGTCAGATACGCAGTATTTT.

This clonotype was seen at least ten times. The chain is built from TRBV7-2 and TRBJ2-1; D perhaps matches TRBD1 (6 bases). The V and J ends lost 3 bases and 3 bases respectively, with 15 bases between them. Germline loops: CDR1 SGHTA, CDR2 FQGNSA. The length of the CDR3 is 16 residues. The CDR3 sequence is CASSFEQGRRYNEQFF. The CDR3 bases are TGTGCCAGCAGCTTTGAACAGGGACGGCGCTACAATGAGCAGTTCTTC.

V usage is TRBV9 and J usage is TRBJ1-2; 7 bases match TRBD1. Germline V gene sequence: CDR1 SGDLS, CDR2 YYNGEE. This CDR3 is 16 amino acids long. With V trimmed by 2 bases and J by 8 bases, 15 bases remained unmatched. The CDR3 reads CASSVLSRDRKEGYTF. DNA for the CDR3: TGTGCCAGCAGCGTCCTGTCCCGGGACAGAAAAGAAGGCTACACCTTC.

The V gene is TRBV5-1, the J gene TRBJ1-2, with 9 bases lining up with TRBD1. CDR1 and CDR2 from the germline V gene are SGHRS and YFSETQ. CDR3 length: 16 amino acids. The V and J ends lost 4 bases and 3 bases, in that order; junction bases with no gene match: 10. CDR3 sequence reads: CASSRGPGQGDYGYTF. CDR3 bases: TGCGCCAGCAGCCGGGGTCCGGGACAGGGTGACTATGGCTACACCTTC.

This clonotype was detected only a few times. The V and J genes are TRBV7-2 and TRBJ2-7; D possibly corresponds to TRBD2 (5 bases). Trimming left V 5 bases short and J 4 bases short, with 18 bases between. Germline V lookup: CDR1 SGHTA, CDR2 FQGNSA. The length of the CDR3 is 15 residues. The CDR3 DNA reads TGTGCCAGCAGCCACGCGAAAAAACTAGATTACGAGCAGTACTTC. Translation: CASSHAKKLDYEQYF.

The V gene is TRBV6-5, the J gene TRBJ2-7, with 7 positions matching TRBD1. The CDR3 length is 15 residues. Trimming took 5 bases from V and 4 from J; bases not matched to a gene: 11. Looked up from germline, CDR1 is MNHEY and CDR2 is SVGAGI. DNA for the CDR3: TGTGCCAGCAGTCTCGCCGGGACAGACGAATACGAGCAGTACTTC. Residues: CASSLAGTDEYEQYF.

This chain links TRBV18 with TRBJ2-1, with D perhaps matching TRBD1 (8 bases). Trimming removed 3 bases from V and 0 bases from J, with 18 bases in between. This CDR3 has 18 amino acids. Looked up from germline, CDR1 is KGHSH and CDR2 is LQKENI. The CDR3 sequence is CASSPPRGRGSSYNEQFF. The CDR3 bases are TGTGCCAGCTCACCGCCCAGGGGGCGGGGGAGCTCCTACAATGAGCAGTTCTTC.

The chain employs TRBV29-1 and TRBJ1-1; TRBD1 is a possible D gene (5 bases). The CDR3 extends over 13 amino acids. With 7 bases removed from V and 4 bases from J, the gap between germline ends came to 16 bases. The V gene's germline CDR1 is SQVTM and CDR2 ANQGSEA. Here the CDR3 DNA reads TGCAGCGCCGAGGGCCCCGGGGGCACTGAAGCTTTCTTT. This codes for CSAEGPGGTEAFF. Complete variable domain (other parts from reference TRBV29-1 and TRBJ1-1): SAVISQKPSRDICQRGTSLTIQCQVDSQVTMMFWYRQQPGQSLTLIATANQGSEATYESGFVIDKFPISRPNLTFSTLTVSNMSPEDSSIYLCSAEGPGGTEAFFGQGTRLTVV.

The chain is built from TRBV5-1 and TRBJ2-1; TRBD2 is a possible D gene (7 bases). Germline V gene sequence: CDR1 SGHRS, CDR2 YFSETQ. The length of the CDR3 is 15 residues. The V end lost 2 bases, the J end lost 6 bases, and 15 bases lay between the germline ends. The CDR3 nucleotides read TGCGCCAGCAGCTTCGGGGGGCCAACGGGCAATGAGCAGTTCTTC. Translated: CASSFGGPTGNEQFF.

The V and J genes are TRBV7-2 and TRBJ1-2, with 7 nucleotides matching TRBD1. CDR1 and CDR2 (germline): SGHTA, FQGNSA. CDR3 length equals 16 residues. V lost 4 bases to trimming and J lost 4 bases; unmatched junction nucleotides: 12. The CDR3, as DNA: TGTGCCAGCAGCTCACTAGGGGGCCCCGGAGGCTATGGCTACACCTTC. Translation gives CASSSLGGPGGYGYTF.

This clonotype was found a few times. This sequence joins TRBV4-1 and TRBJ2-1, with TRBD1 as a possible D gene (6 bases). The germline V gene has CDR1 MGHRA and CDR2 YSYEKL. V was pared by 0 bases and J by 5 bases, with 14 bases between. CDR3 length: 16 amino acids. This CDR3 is CASSQERQARNNEQFF. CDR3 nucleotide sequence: TGCGCCAGCAGCCAAGAAAGACAGGCCCGTAACAATGAGCAGTTCTTC.

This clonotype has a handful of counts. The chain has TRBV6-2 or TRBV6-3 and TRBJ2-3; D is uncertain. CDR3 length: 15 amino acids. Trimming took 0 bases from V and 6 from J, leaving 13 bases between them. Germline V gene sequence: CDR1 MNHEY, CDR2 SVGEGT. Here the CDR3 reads CASSYSAVETDTQYF. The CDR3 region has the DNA TGTGCCAGCAGTTACTCTGCGGTGGAAACGGATACGCAGTATTTT.

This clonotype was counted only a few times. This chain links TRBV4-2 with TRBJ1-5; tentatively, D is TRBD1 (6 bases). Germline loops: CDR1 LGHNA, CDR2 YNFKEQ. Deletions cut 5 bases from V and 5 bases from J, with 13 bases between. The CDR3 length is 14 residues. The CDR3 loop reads CASSYQGSDQPQHF. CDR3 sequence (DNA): TGTGCCAGCAGCTACCAGGGGTCGGATCAGCCCCAGCATTTT.